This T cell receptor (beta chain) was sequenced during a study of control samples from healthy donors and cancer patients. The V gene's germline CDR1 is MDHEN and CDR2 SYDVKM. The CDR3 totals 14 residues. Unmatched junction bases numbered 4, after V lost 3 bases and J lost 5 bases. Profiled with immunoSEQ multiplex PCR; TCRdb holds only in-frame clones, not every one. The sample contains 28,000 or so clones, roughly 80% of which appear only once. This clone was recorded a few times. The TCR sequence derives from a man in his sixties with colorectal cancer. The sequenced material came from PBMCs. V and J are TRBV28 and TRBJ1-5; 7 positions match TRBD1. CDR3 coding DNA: TGTGCCAGCAGTTTGGTGCAGGGGGATCAGCCCCAGCATTTT. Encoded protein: CASSLVQGDQPQHF.